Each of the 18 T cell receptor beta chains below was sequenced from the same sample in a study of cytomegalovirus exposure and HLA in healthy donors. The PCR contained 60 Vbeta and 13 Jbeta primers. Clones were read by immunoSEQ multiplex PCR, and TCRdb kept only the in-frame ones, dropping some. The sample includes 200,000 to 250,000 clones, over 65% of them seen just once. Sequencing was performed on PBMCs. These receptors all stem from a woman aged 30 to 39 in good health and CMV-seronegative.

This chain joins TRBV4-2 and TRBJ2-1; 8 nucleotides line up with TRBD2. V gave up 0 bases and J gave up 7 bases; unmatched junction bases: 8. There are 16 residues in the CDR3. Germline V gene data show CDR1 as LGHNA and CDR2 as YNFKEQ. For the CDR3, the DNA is TGTGCCAGCAGCCAAGATCCAGCGGGAGCCCCGAATGAGCAGTTCTTC. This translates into CASSQDPAGAPNEQFF.

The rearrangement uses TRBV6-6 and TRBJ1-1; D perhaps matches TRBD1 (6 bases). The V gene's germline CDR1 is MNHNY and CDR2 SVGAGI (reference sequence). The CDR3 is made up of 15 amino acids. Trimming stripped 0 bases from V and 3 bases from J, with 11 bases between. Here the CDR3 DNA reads TGTGCCAGCAGTTACTCGGGGGCGTTCTACACTGAAGCTTTCTTT. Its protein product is CASSYSGAFYTEAFF.

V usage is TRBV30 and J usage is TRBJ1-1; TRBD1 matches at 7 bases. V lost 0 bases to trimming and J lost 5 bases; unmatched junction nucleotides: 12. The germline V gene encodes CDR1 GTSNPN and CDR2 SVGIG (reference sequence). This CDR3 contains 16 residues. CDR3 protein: CAWSVDLTGSRTEAFF. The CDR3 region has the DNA TGTGCCTGGAGTGTAGACCTGACAGGGAGTAGGACTGAAGCTTTCTTT.

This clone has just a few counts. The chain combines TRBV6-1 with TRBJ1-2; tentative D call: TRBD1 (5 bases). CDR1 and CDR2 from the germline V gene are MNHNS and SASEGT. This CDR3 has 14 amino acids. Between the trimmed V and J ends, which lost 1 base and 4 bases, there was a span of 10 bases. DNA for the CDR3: TGTGCCAGCAGTGAAGGGTCAGGGCTCTATGGCTACACCTTC. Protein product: CASSEGSGLYGYTF.

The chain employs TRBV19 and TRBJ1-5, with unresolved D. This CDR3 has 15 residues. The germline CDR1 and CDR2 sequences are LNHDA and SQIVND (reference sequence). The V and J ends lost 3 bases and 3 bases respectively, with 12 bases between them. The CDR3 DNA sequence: TGTGCCAGTAGTATCGGTCTTTTTGACAATCAGCCCCAGCATTTT. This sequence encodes CASSIGLFDNQPQHF.

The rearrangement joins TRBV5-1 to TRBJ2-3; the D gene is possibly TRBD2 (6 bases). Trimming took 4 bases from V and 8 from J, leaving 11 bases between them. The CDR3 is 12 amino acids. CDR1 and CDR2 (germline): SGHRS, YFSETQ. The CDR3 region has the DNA TGCGCCAGCAGCAGCTTGGGGGGTACGCAGTATTTT. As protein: CASSSLGGTQYF.

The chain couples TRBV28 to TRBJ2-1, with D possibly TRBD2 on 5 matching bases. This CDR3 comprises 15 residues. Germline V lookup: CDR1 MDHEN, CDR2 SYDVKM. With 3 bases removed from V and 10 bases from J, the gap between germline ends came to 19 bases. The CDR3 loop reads CASSFRELGLGEQFF. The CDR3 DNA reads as TGTGCCAGCAGTTTTCGGGAACTTGGGCTCGGGGAGCAGTTCTTC.

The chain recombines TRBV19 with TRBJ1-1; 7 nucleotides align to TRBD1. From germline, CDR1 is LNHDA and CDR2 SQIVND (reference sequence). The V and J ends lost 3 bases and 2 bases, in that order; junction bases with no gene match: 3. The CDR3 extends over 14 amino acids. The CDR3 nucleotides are TGTGCCAGTAGTATTCAGGGGGGAAACACTGAAGCTTTCTTT. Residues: CASSIQGGNTEAFF. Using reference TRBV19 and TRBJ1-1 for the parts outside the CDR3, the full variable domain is DGGITQSPKYLFRKEGQNVTLSCEQNLNHDAMYWYRQDPGQGLRLIYYSQIVNDFQKGDIAEGYSVSREKKESFPLTVTSAQKNPTAFYLCASSIQGGNTEAFFGQGTRLTVV.

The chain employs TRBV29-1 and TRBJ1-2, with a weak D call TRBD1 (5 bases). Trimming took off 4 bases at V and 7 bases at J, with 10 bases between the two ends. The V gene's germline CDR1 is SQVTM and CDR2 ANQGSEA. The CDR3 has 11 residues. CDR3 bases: TGCAGCGTTGGGGGGGTATGTGGCTACACCTTC. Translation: CSVGGVCGYTF.

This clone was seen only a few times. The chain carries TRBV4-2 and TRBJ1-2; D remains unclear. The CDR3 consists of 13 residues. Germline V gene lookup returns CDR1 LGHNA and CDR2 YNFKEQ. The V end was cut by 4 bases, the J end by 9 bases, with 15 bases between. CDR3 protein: CASSPWRWSSYTF. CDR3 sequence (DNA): TGTGCCAGCAGCCCTTGGCGGTGGTCGAGCTACACCTTC.

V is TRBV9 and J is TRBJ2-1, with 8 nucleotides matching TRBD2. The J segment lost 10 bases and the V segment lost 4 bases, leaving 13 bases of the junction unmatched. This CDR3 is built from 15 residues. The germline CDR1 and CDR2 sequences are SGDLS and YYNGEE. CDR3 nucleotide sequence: TGTGCCAGCAGCAGGACCGGGGGGGTTCTACGCGAGCAGTTCTTC. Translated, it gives CASSRTGGVLREQFF.

The DNA for the CDR3 is TGTGCCAGCAGCGCCCCTTTGGAGTTTCTTTCACCCCTCCACTTT. Amino acids: CASSAPLEFLSPLHF. The rearrangement links TRBV7-9 to TRBJ1-6; no definite D call. In germline, CDR1 is SEHNR, CDR2 FQNEAQ (reference sequence). This CDR3 comprises 15 residues. The V end was cut by 5 bases, the J end by 9 bases, with 17 bases between.

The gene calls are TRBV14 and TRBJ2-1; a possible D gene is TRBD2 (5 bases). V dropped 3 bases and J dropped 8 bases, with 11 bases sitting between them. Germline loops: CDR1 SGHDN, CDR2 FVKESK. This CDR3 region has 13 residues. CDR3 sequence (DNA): TGTGCCAGCAGCCATTTCCCGCGGGATGAGCAGTTCTTC. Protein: CASSHFPRDEQFF.

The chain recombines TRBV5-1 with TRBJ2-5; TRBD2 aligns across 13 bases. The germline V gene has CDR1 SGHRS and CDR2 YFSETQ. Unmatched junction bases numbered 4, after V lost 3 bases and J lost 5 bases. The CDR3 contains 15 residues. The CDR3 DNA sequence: TGCGCCAGCAGCTCCGGGACTAGCGGGGCGGAGACCCAGTACTTC. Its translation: CASSSGTSGAETQYF.

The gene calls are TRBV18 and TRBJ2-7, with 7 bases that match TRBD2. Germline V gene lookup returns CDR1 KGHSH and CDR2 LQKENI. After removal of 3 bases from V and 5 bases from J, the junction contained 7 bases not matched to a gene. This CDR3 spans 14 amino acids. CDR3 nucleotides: TGTGCCAGCTCACCTCCCCTAGCGGCCCACGAGCAGTACTTC. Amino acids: CASSPPLAAHEQYF. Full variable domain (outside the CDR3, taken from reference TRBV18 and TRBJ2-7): NAGVMQNPRHLVRRRGQEARLRCSPMKGHSHVYWYRQLPEEGLKFMVYLQKENIIDESGMPKERFSAEFPKEGPSILRIQQVVRGDSAAYFCASSPPLAAHEQYFGPGTRLTVT.

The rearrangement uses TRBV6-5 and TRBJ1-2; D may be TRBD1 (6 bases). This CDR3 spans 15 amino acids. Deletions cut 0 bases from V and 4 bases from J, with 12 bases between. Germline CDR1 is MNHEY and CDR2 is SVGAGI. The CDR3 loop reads CASSYSTGLSYGYTF. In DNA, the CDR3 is TGTGCCAGCAGTTACTCGACAGGTCTTTCCTATGGCTACACCTTC.

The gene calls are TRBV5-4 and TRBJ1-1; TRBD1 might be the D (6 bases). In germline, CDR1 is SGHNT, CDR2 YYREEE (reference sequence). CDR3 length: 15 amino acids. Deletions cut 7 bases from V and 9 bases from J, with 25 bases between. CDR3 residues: CASGGQGQGNGKAFF. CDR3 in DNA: TGTGCCAGCGGGGGTCAGGGACAAGGTAACGGCAAAGCTTTCTTT.

CDR3 loop: CASSTRPLAGKAGGEQFF. As DNA, the CDR3 is TGTGCCAGCAGCACCCGACCCTTAGCGGGAAAGGCTGGCGGTGAGCAGTTCTTC. The V gene is TRBV7-9, the J gene TRBJ2-1; TRBD2 aligns across 8 bases. CDR3 length: 18 amino acids. V gave up 5 bases and J gave up 9 bases; unmatched junction bases: 21. Looked up from germline, CDR1 is SEHNR and CDR2 is FQNEAQ (reference sequence).